Listed below are T cell receptor beta chains from one sample, sequenced in a study of regulatory and conventional T cells in RAG deficiency. Libraries were prepared by immunoSEQ multiplex PCR; TCRdb keeps only in-frame clonotypes and omits some of them. This table holds fewer than 30,000 clones, over 90% found once. These sequences were also reported in another study, on regulatory T cells.

The sequenced material came from CD25- CD4+ T cells sorted from blood. These receptors originate from a human donor in good health. The CDR3 runs from the conserved cysteine through the conserved F or W. Each record gives: CDR3 DNA, CDR3 protein, CDR3 length, clone size, D gene, V gene, J gene. A D gene is named only where the DNA matches it firmly. Clone size is stated in some rows and not others, as once, few, many or a class when expanded.

TGTGCCAGCAGCCAATTTTTGGGGAAAACAGGGGGCGCCGACTCGGACTATGGCTACACCTTC	CASSQFLGKTGGADSDYGYTF	21	.	TRBD1	TRBV14	TRBJ1-2
TGTGCCAGCAGCTTATATTCACCAAACAAGAATGGCTACACCTTC	CASSLYSPNKNGYTF	15	.	.	TRBV6-4	TRBJ1-2
TGTGCTAGTGGCCAAGACAGGGCTGGAAACACCATATATTTT	CASGQDRAGNTIYF	14	.	TRBD1	TRBV12-5	TRBJ1-3
TGTGCCAGCAGCTTTCGGACTAGCGGGGGCTCAGATACGCAGTATTTT	CASSFRTSGGSDTQYF	16	.	TRBD2	TRBV11-2	TRBJ2-3
TGTGCCAGCAGCGAACAGATATGGACTGAAGCTTTCTTT	CASSEQIWTEAFF	13	.	.	TRBV6-1	TRBJ1-1
TGTGCCAGTAGTATAACAGGGGAGAACACTGAAGCTTTCTTT	CASSITGENTEAFF	14	.	TRBD1	TRBV19	TRBJ1-1
TGTGCCAGCAGCCCGAACCTAGCGGCAGATACGCAGTATTTT	CASSPNLAADTQYF	14	.	TRBD2	TRBV2	TRBJ2-3
TGTGCCAGCAGCGTAGGAGCAGGGGGACCCGGGGAGCTGTTTTTT	CASSVGAGGPGELFF	15	.	TRBD1	TRBV9	TRBJ2-2
TGTGCCAGCAGCTCCCGACTTGTAGATACGCAGTATTTT	CASSSRLVDTQYF	13	.	.	TRBV7-3	TRBJ2-3
TGTGCCAGCAGCCAAGAAAACAGGGGCACAGATACGCAGTATTTT	CASSQENRGTDTQYF	15	.	.	TRBV4-2	TRBJ2-3
TGTGCCAGTAGTATGATCGGCCAGCGGGCTTCCTACGAGCAGTACTTC	CASSMIGQRASYEQYF	16	.	.	TRBV19	TRBJ2-7
TGTGCCAGCAGCTCGGGACTAGCGGAGGAGCAGTTCTTC	CASSSGLAEEQFF	13	.	TRBD2	TRBV7-7	TRBJ2-1
TGTGCCAGCAGAAACAGGGGTGGGGGCACTGAAGCTTTCTTT	CASRNRGGGTEAFF	14	.	TRBD1	TRBV6-1	TRBJ1-1
TGTGCCAGCAGCCCCCAGACAGGGGCCTACGAGCAGTACTTC	CASSPQTGAYEQYF	14	once	TRBD1	TRBV14	TRBJ2-7
TGTGCCAGCAGCTTGGATTTTCCGGGAGACTCTGGAAACACCATATATTTT	CASSLDFPGDSGNTIYF	17	.	.	TRBV5-4	TRBJ1-3
TGTGCCAGCAGCCTGTACAATCAGCCCCAGCATTTT	CASSLYNQPQHF	12	.	.	TRBV5-6	TRBJ1-5
TGTGCCAGCAGCTTAGTGGCGGGCGGGGAGCTGTTTTTT	CASSLVAGGELFF	13	few	.	TRBV11-2	TRBJ2-2